These 9 T cell receptor beta chains originate from one sample sequenced in a study of regulatory T cells in long-lasting Graves disease. Noted time point: newly diagnosed GD, antithyroid drugs for less than 3 months. Extracted RNA from PBMCs served as the source of the TCR library. Arm-PCR of CDR3 regions with iRepertoire HTBI primers generated TCR beta libraries. MiXCR, applied by TCRdb to the multiplex PCR reads, yields one record per CDR3 protein. Of about 220,000 distinct CDR3 sequences in the sample, approximately 18% were seen once. The same sample was also used in a study of T cells in Graves' hyperthyroidism and ophthalmopathy.

Material: peripheral blood mononuclear cells (PBMCs), obtained at new diagnosis, from a patient treated with antithyroid drugs. The source of these receptors is a woman aged 25 to 39 with Graves disease.

This clonotype was seen ten or more times. V gene TRBV4-1 combines with J gene TRBJ1-1; no clear D gene. The CDR3 is 16 amino acids. Trimming cost V 0 bases and J 6 bases, with 17 bases left between them. Germline V gene sequence: CDR1 MGHRA, CDR2 YSYEKL. The chain's CDR3 is CASSQDGVARVAEAFF. In DNA, the CDR3 is TGCGCCAGCAGCCAAGATGGAGTTGCGAGGGTCGCTGAAGCTTTCTTT.

V is TRBV11-1 and J is TRBJ1-1; tentatively, D is TRBD1 (6 bases). Germline lookup yields CDR1 SGHAT and CDR2 FQDESV (reference sequence). The V and J ends lost 4 bases and 0 bases respectively, with 15 bases between them. CDR3 length: 16 residues. The CDR3 bases are TGTGCCAGCAGCTCCATCGGACAGACCATGAACACTGAAGCTTTCTTT. The encoded protein is CASSSIGQTMNTEAFF.

This clonotype was detected many times. The chain links TRBV2 to TRBJ1-6; D is possibly TRBD1 (6 bases). The CDR3 is 15 residues long. Deletions cut 5 bases from V and 5 bases from J, with 13 bases between. Germline V gene data show CDR1 as SNHLY and CDR2 as FYNNEI. The CDR3 coding sequence is TGTGCCAGCAGTAAACAGGGAAAAAATAATTCACCCCTCCACTTT. Protein sequence: CASSKQGKNNSPLHF.

The chain employs TRBV3-1 and TRBJ1-1; D might be TRBD1 (6 bases). The CDR3 covers 14 residues. Trimming took off 6 bases at V and 4 bases at J, with 15 bases between the two ends. Germline assignment: CDR1 LGHDT and CDR2 YNNKEL (reference sequence). CDR3 in DNA: TGTGCCAGCAGACGCCAACAGGGAAGCACTGAAGCTTTCTTT. It specifies CASRRQQGSTEAFF.

At least ten counts were recorded for this clonotype. This chain joins TRBV7-9 and TRBJ2-1; 8 bases fit TRBD1. Germline V CDR1 and CDR2: SEHNR, FQNEAQ (reference sequence). CDR3 length equals 16 residues. With V trimmed by 6 bases and J by 1 base, 8 bases remained unmatched. The CDR3 DNA follows: TGTGCCAGCAGTCCCGGACAGGGCCCTTCCTACAATGAGCAGTTCTTC. Its protein product is CASSPGQGPSYNEQFF.

The sample holds many counts of this clonotype. This sequence joins TRBV6-1 and TRBJ1-2, with TRBD1 matching 8 bases. J lost 6 bases, V lost 7 bases, and 4 bases had no gene match. The CDR3 extends over 12 amino acids. CDR1 is MNHNS, CDR2 SASEGT, per germline. The CDR3 is CASKGTGNGYTF. The DNA for the CDR3 is TGTGCCAGCAAAGGGACAGGCAATGGCTACACCTTC.

In this sample, this clonotype turned up many times. The J gene is TRBJ1-1, the V gene TRBV18; D ambiguous. Trimming pared 4 bases from V and 5 bases from J, leaving 14 bases between. Germline-derived CDR1 and CDR2 are KGHSH and LQKENI. CDR3 size: 14 residues. CDR3 sequence: CASSLDPLGTEAFF. CDR3 sequence (DNA): TGTGCCAGCTCACTAGACCCCCTCGGGACTGAAGCTTTCTTT.

A few counts support this clonotype. This clone may be a read error of a much larger clone one base away. The V call is TRBV18, the J call TRBJ1-2; no clear D gene. This CDR3 is 14 amino acids long. Germline loops: CDR1 KGHSH, CDR2 LQKENI. The CDR3 bases are TGTGCCAGCCGAGACGGATCCAACCCCTATGGCTGCACCTTC. Amino acids: CASRDGSNPYGCTF.

In its sample, this clonotype was seen many times. The chain links TRBV5-5 to TRBJ1-4; 8 nucleotides line up with TRBD1. This CDR3 is built from 14 residues. CDR1 and CDR2 from the germline V gene are SGHKS and YYEKEE (reference sequence). Losses at the gene ends were 4 bases for V and 8 bases for J; bases not matched to a gene: 7. DNA for the CDR3: TGTGCCAGCAGCCACAGGGGGGGCGGCGAAAAACTGTTTTTT. Translated, it gives CASSHRGGGEKLFF.